This T cell receptor (beta chain) was captured in a study of T cells in Graves' hyperthyroidism and ophthalmopathy. In the case of this clonotype: The antigen is undetermined.

There are 15 residues in the CDR3. V lost 1 base, J lost 7 bases, and 15 bases lay in between. CDR1 MGHRA and CDR2 YSYEKL come from the germline V gene. RNA transcripts served as the template for amplifying TCR beta CDR3 regions. A first-round RT-PCR of the TCR CDR3 used the HTBI primer set. TCRdb ran MiXCR on the multiplex PCR reads and lists one entry per CDR3 protein. This table has about 330,000 distinct CDR3 sequences, approximately 13% appearing once. Study-wide results and limits: Blood shared most expanded thyroid clonotypes above 0.001. With a median lead of around 6.7 months before onset, the model predicted ophthalmopathy.

PBMCs were obtained from about 9 ml fresh peripheral blood. The genes are TRBV4-1 and TRBJ2-3; TRBD2 might be the D (5 bases). Sequenced sample: blood. This receptor was obtained from a woman between 35 and 50 years old with Graves' ophthalmopathy. The CDR3 sequence: CASSQGLPLLYTQYF. The CDR3 DNA sequence: TGCGCCAGCAGCCAAGGACTACCATTACTGTATACGCAGTATTTT.